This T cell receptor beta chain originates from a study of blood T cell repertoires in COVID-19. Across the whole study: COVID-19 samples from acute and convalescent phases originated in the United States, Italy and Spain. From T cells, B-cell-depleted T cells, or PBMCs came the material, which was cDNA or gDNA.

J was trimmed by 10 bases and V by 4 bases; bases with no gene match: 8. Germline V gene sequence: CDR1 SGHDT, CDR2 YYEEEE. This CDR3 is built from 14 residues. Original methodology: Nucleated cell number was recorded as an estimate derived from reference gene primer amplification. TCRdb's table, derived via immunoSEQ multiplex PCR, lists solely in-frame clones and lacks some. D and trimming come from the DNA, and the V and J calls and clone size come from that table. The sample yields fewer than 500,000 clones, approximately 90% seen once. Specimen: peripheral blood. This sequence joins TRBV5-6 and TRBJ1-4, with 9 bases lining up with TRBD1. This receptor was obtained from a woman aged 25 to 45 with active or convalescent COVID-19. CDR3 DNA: TGTGCCAGCAGCCCCCCGGGACAGGGCGGAAAACTGTTTTTT. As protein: CASSPPGQGGKLFF.